This T cell receptor (beta chain) came from a study of T-cell reconstitution after alpha-beta-depleted transplantation in children (dated by TCRdb to 2016 to 2017). For the wider study: The study quantitatively tracked T-cell immune reconstitution after TCRalphabeta/CD19-depleted allogeneic hematopoietic cell transplantation in children using TCR repertoire profiling.

Library generation was performed with PCR. Sequencing was performed on an Illumina HiSeq 2500. TCR libraries were prepared with molecular barcoding, using unique molecular identifiers to normalize TCRbeta repertoire quantification. TCRdb ran its own pipeline on the public reads, namely fastp trimming at Q25 and MiXCR clone calling, and kept in-frame beta chains. For every CDR3 protein sequence, its rows merge into one entry that carries the most common genes and DNA. The sample profile shows about 610,000 distinct CDR3 sequences; roughly a tenth of them were found once. The ten largest make up about 4.3% of the sample. Regarding this clonotype: Which antigen it targets is not known. Within one base of it there is no much larger clone, and no base qualities were kept.

Reading from cysteine to phenylalanine, the CDR3 counts 13 amino acids. The DNA shown is the 39-base CDR3, in frame from base 1. The junction shows trimming of 3 bases on V and 9 bases on J, plus 15 bases between the germline ends. CDR1 and CDR2, per the germline V gene (reference sequence), are LNHNV and YYDKDF. The sequenced sample was PBMCs from the stem cell graft donor, obtained from the stem cell graft. The sequence was collected from a human donor who donated a stem cell graft to a child with acute myeloid leukemia. The chain is encoded by TRBV15 joined to TRBJ2-7; D gene: possibly TRBD1, on 5 matching bases. The sequenced DNA: TGTGCCACCAGCAGGGACGTGCAGGGATGGCAGTACTTC. Its coded protein is CATSRDVQGWQYF.